Presented here are 8 T cell receptor beta chains from one specimen sequenced in a study of human T cells and chemical hapten exposure. Time point reported: patch test 2, 6 weeks after DPC sensitization. Specified treatment: therapeutic diphenylcyclopropenone sensitization with weekly scalp DPC. MiXCR, run by TCRdb on the RACE reads, gives a single entry per CDR3 protein. The sample consists of just over 40,000 distinct CDR3 sequences, less than 4% of them appearing once. This material consisted of whole blood, taken in connection with sensitization to the hapten diphenylcyclopropenone (DPC). The origin of the receptors is a man aged 35-49 years with alopecia areata. Some clones in this sample may be carry-over from other donors' samples.

This clonotype has a count of ten or more. The chain joins TRBV6-5 to TRBJ1-1; D is unclear. CDR3 length equals 14 residues. The ends were cut back, 8 bases at V and 5 bases at J, with 18 bases in the middle. Germline V gene lookup returns CDR1 MNHEY and CDR2 SVGAGI. The DNA of the CDR3 is TGTGCCAGCTTTCGGACGGACGGCGGAACTGAAGCTTTCTTT. This gives the protein CASFRTDGGTEAFF.

Comment on this clonotype: This sequence may be a read error, since a much larger clone differs from it by one base. The chain has TRBV2 and TRBJ1-3; D might be TRBD1 (6 bases). CDR1 SNHLY and CDR2 FYNNEI come from the germline V gene. The CDR3 length is 15 residues. The V and J ends lost 6 bases and 4 bases respectively, with 16 bases between them. The CDR3 DNA sequence: TGTGCCAGCAGGGACAGACAGCTCTGGGGAAACACCATATATTTT. Translated: CASRDRQLWGNTIYF.

This clonotype has at least ten counts. V and J are TRBV7-2 and TRBJ2-3; 9 bases align to TRBD2. This CDR3 spans 16 amino acids. The V segment lost 2 bases and the J segment 2 bases; nucleotides outside the gene matches: 5. The germline V gene encodes CDR1 SGHTA and CDR2 FQGNSA. The DNA of the CDR3 is TGTGCCAGCAGCTTAACGAGCGGGGGGTACACAGATACGCAGTATTTT. It is translated as CASSLTSGGYTDTQYF.

This clonotype was counted ten times or more. The chain employs TRBV29-1 and TRBJ2-1; D remains unclear. The germline V gene has CDR1 SQVTM and CDR2 ANQGSEA. The CDR3 length is 13 residues. The germline V and J ends were trimmed by 4 bases and 9 bases, with 16 bases remaining between them. As DNA, the CDR3 is TGCAGCGTTGTGGGCGCCCGGCCCGCTGAGCAGTTCTTC. Amino acid sequence: CSVVGARPAEQFF.

This clonotype is large in the sample. The rearrangement uses TRBV6-5 and TRBJ2-3, with D possibly being TRBD2 (6 bases). Germline-derived CDR1 and CDR2 are MNHEY and SVGAGI. The CDR3 is 16 residues long. With 4 bases removed from V and 0 bases from J, the gap between germline ends came to 14 bases. CDR3 amino acids: CASSSRTKLSTDTQYF. The CDR3 coding sequence is TGTGCCAGCAGTTCCAGGACTAAACTCAGCACAGATACGCAGTATTTT.

This clonotype was counted ten times or more. This rearrangement joins TRBV6-2 or TRBV6-3 to TRBJ1-1, with D perhaps matching TRBD1 (5 bases). The CDR3 contains 12 residues. CDR1 MNHEY and CDR2 SVGEGT come from the germline V gene. Trimming cost V 4 bases and J 7 bases, with 10 bases left between them. CDR3 DNA: TGTGCCAGCAGTTTCGCGGGGGTTGAAGCTTTCTTT. Its protein is CASSFAGVEAFF.

The rearrangement links TRBV6-6 to TRBJ1-2, with a tentative D call TRBD1 (5 bases). Germline V lookup: CDR1 MNHNY, CDR2 SVGAGI (reference sequence). The CDR3 length is 16 residues. V was trimmed by 2 bases and J by 2 bases, leaving 15 bases between them. CDR3 coding DNA: TGTGCCAGCAGTTACCCTGCGCAGGGTCTCAACTATGGCTACACCTTC. It encodes CASSYPAQGLNYGYTF.

This clonotype was observed once. This chain joins TRBV5-1 and TRBJ1-1; TRBD1 matches at 7 bases. The CDR3 length is 14 residues. Trimming removed 2 bases from V and 3 bases from J; junction bases left unmatched: 4. Germline CDR1 is SGHRS and CDR2 is YFSETQ. CDR3 coding DNA: TGCGCCAGCAGCTTAACAGGGGAGGACACTGAAGCTTTCTTT. Translating it yields CASSLTGEDTEAFF.